The count of the clone carrying this T cell receptor beta chain is one. Its antigen remains unidentified. V lost 6 bases to trimming and J lost 5 bases; unmatched junction nucleotides: 9. CDR3 length equals 14 residues. Germline assignment: CDR1 MNHNS and CDR2 SASEGT. The sample belongs to a study of radiation and T cells in renal cell carcinoma. Study results and caveats: Pretreatment tumor biopsies were lacking, so baseline clonotypes are unknown.

The time point denotes: blood 4 weeks post-SBRT, at nephrectomy. Regarding treatment: 15 Gy SBRT to primary tumor, nephrectomy 4 weeks later. TCRdb's copy holds only in-frame clones and misses some; the assay was immunoSEQ multiplex PCR. The sample holds fewer than 200,000 clones; approximately 90% are singletons and the top ten take about 10%. The sample in question was blood, obtained from a patient whose treatment included radiotherapy and nephrectomy. V usage is TRBV6-1 and J usage is TRBJ2-5, with 7 bases aligning to TRBD1. The receptor comes from a woman in her forties or fifties with renal cell carcinoma. The CDR3 here is CASSILQGLETQYF. The DNA of the CDR3 is TGTGCCAGCAGCATACTACAGGGGCTCGAGACCCAGTACTTC.